This is a list of T cell receptor beta chains from one sample in a study of CD4 T cells in relation to SARS-CoV-2 and coronaviruses. Sequenced by immunoSEQ multiplex PCR; TCRdb stores in-frame clones only, minus some. The data show roughly 20,000 clones, under 80% seen once. These receptors lack a known antigen. Sequenced material: CD4+ T cells from PBMCs, cultured in vitro. Every receptor here comes from a human donor in good health. CDR3s include the opening cysteine and the closing phenylalanine or tryptophan. D genes are given only for firm matches. The size field is filled for only some rows; it gives once, few, many or a size class.

abundance	j_gene	d_gene	v_gene	CDR3nt	CDR3aa
-	TRBJ1-3	-	TRBV4-1	TGCGCCAGCAGGGAGTTGGGAGCTGGAAACACCATATATTTT	CASRELGAGNTIYF
-	TRBJ2-1	-	TRBV5-1	TGCGCCAGCAGCCCTGGGGTGTCCAGCTCCTACAATGAGCAGTTCTTC	CASSPGVSSSYNEQFF
-	TRBJ2-5	-	TRBV9	TGTGCCAGCAGCGCGAAAGAGACCCAGTACTTC	CASSAKETQYF
once	TRBJ1-3	-	TRBV19	TGTGCCAGTAGTAGGAGGACAGCAGCTGGAAACACCATATATTTT	CASSRRTAAGNTIYF
-	TRBJ1-4	-	TRBV19	TGTGCCAGTATTGGACTTGGTCAGACCGAAAAACTGTTTTTT	CASIGLGQTEKLFF
-	TRBJ2-5	TRBD1	TRBV5-1	TGCGCCAGCAGCCTGGGACAGGGCTACCAAGAGACCCAGTACTTC	CASSLGQGYQETQYF
-	TRBJ2-5	-	TRBV7-9	TGTGCCGGCCTACCTAAAGGGGGAGAGACCCAGTACTTC	CAGLPKGGETQYF
-	TRBJ2-1	TRBD2	TRBV7-3	TGTGCCAGCAGCAGCTTAGCGGGACTTGAGCAGTTCTTC	CASSSLAGLEQFF
-	TRBJ1-2	TRBD1	TRBV7-9	TGTGCCAGCAGCTTAATGACAGGGGATTATGGCTACACCTTC	CASSLMTGDYGYTF
-	TRBJ2-7	-	TRBV5-1	TGCGCCAGCAGCTTGGGATGGCGGGACTCCTACGAGCAGTACTTC	CASSLGWRDSYEQYF
-	TRBJ2-7	-	TRBV30	TGTGCCTGGAGACAGGGCGCGGGGTACGAGCAGTACTTC	CAWRQGAGYEQYF
few	TRBJ1-1	TRBD1	TRBV6-2/TRBV6-3	TGTGCCAGCAGTTACGACAGGGGCGGAACTGAAGCTTTCTTT	CASSYDRGGTEAFF
-	TRBJ2-3	TRBD1	TRBV10-1	TGCGCCACCCGGGACAGGGGCCCGTATACGCAGTATTTT	CATRDRGPYTQYF
-	TRBJ1-2	-	TRBV7-2	TGTGCCAGCAGCTTAATTGCAGGACCAAACTATGGCTACACCTTC	CASSLIAGPNYGYTF
-	TRBJ1-2	-	TRBV7-9	TGTGCCAGCAGCCTCAGGGACGGGAAAAAGGATGGCTACACCTTC	CASSLRDGKKDGYTF
once	TRBJ2-1	-	TRBV7-3	TGTGCCAGCAGCCCGCAGGGCAGTGAGCAGTTCTTC	CASSPQGSEQFF
few	TRBJ1-1	-	TRBV2	TGTGCCAGCAGTGAAGCTGATAACCTTGGCCGGGAAGCTTTCTTT	CASSEADNLGREAFF
-	TRBJ1-1	-	TRBV30	TGTGCCTGGAGTGTACCTCGGGTGTGGGACACTGAAGCTTTCTTT	CAWSVPRVWDTEAFF
-	TRBJ1-2	TRBD1	TRBV9	TGTGCCAGCAGCGTTACAGACAGGGGCGAAGGCTACACCTTC	CASSVTDRGEGYTF
-	TRBJ1-1	-	TRBV12-3/TRBV12-4	TGTGCCAGCAGTTTAAGGCGGAACACTGAAGCTTTCTTT	CASSLRRNTEAFF
-	TRBJ2-1	-	TRBV7-6	TGTGCCAGCAGCTTAATGCCTCTGGGATCCTACAATGAGCAGTTCTTC	CASSLMPLGSYNEQFF
-	TRBJ2-5	-	TRBV18	TGTGCCAGCTCACCAGCCCAACAAGAGACCCAGTACTTC	CASSPAQQETQYF
-	TRBJ1-1	TRBD1	TRBV10-3	TGTGCCATCAGTGCCCGGACAGGGGGAGGAACTGAAGCTTTCTTT	CAISARTGGGTEAFF
-	TRBJ1-5	TRBD1	TRBV2	TGTGCCAGCAGTAAGGCCAGGGGGCTGGGAAATCAGCCCCAGCATTTT	CASSKARGLGNQPQHF
-	TRBJ1-5	-	TRBV6-5	TGTGCCAGCAGCTCAGACGGCAACAATCAGCCCCAGCATTTT	CASSSDGNNQPQHF
-	TRBJ2-1	-	TRBV29-1	TGCAGCGTTGGCTCCGTTACACGGGATGAGCAGTTCTTC	CSVGSVTRDEQFF
-	TRBJ1-2	-	TRBV12-3/TRBV12-4	TGTGCCAGCAGTTTATACAGGGCTGGCTACACCTTC	CASSLYRAGYTF
-	TRBJ1-6	-	TRBV6-1	TGTGCCAGCAGTTCGGGGGCAATCGACTCACCCCTCCACTTT	CASSSGAIDSPLHF
few	TRBJ2-5	TRBD2	TRBV4-2	TGTGCCAGCAGCCAAGATTCGTGGGAGGGCCAGTACTTC	CASSQDSWEGQYF
-	TRBJ1-1	-	TRBV3-1/TRBV3-2	TGTGCCAGCAGCCAAAATTTCCCTTCGACGGTGATGAACACTGAAGCTTTCTTT	CASSQNFPSTVMNTEAFF
-	TRBJ1-5	TRBD1	TRBV15	TGTGCCACCAGCAGGGACCGGGACAGGGGGGTTCAGCCCCAGCATTTT	CATSRDRDRGVQPQHF
large	TRBJ1-4	-	TRBV19	TGTGCCAGTAGTACGGTTAATGAAAAACTGTTTTTT	CASSTVNEKLFF
few	TRBJ1-5	-	TRBV19	TGTGCCAGTATCGAGGGACACTATAGCAATCAGCCCCAGCATTTT	CASIEGHYSNQPQHF
-	TRBJ1-1	-	TRBV11-2	TGTGCCAGCAGCTTAGATCAGGGGAACACTGAAGCTTTCTTT	CASSLDQGNTEAFF
-	TRBJ2-7	-	TRBV5-4	TGTGCCAGCAGCCACCCAGACTACTACGAGCAGTACTTC	CASSHPDYYEQYF
-	TRBJ1-5	-	TRBV2	TGTGCCAGCAGTGCTGGGGGTGGTAATCAGCCCCAGCATTTT	CASSAGGGNQPQHF
-	TRBJ2-3	-	TRBV25-1	TGTGCCAGCAGTGAATCAAGGGGAAGGCGCACAGATACGCAGTATTTT	CASSESRGRRTDTQYF